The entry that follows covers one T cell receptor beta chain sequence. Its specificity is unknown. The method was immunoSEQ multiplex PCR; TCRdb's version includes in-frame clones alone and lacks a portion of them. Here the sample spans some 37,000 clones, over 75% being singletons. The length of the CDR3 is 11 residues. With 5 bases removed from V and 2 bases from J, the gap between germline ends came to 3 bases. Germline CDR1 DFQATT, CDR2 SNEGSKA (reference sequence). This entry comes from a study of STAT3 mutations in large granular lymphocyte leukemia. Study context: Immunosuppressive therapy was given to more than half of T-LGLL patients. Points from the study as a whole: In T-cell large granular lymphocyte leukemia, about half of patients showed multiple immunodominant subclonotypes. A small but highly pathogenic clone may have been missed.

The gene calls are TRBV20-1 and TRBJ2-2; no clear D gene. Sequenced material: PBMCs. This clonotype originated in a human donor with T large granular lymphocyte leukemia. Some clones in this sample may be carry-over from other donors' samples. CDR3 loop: CSALNTGELFF. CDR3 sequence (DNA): TGCAGTGCTCTTAACACCGGGGAGCTGTTTTTT.